The 15 T cell receptor beta chains in this list originate from one sample, sequenced in a study of T cells in Graves' hyperthyroidism and ophthalmopathy. Authors of the study amplified TCR beta CDR3 regions from RNA transcripts. Researchers ran a first-round RT-PCR on the TCR CDR3 using the HTBI primer set. TCRdb processed the multiplex PCR reads anew with MiXCR; each CDR3 protein has one entry. This table holds approximately 210,000 distinct CDR3 sequences, roughly a sixth found once. The sample was blood. These TCRs come from a middle-aged man with Graves' hyperthyroidism.

The rearrangement uses TRBV14 and TRBJ1-6; the D is unclear. Germline V gene sequence: CDR1 SGHDN, CDR2 FVKESK. The CDR3 consists of 13 residues. Trimming removed 0 bases from V and 10 bases from J, with 7 bases in between. CDR3 in DNA: TGTGCCAGCAGCCAAGATTTCAACTCACCCCTCCACTTT. Translation: CASSQDFNSPLHF.

The V gene is TRBV10-3, the J gene TRBJ1-3; tentative D call: TRBD1 (6 bases). Germline V gene data show CDR1 as ENHRY and CDR2 as SYGVKD. This CDR3 is 14 amino acids long. V was cut by 3 bases and J by 1 base, with 7 bases left in between. CDR3 DNA sequence: TGTGCCATCAGTGACAGGGGATCTGGAAACACCATATATTTT. As protein: CAISDRGSGNTIYF.

This clonotype appeared many times. The rearrangement joins TRBV3-1 to TRBJ2-3; D tentatively reads TRBD1 or TRBD2 (5 bases each). V was clipped by 7 bases and J by 8 bases, with 13 bases between them. The germline CDR1 and CDR2 sequences are LGHDT and YNNKEL (reference sequence). The CDR3 covers 12 residues. Written as DNA, the CDR3 is TGTGCCAGCATAGAGTCTGGGGGTACGCAGTATTTT. Translating gives CASIESGGTQYF.

There are many counts of this clonotype. The V call is TRBV6-5, the J call TRBJ1-2; D is perhaps TRBD1 (6 bases). Germline V gives CDR1 MNHEY, CDR2 SVGAGI. The CDR3 consists of 14 residues. Trimming shortened V by 2 bases and J by 6 bases, and 13 bases separated the two germline ends. The CDR3 here is CASSYAPGQHGYTF. DNA of the CDR3: TGTGCCAGCAGTTACGCTCCGGGACAACATGGCTACACCTTC.

V is TRBV3-1 and J is TRBJ2-7; maybe TRBD1 (5 bases). The CDR3 runs 14 residues. The V end was cut by 0 bases, the J end by 3 bases, with 9 bases between. In germline, CDR1 is LGHDT, CDR2 YNNKEL (reference sequence). CDR3 coding DNA: TGTGCCAGCAGCCAAGATTTTCAGGGCTACGAGCAGTACTTC. It translates to CASSQDFQGYEQYF.

The V and J genes are TRBV29-1 and TRBJ1-1, with a weak D call TRBD1 (6 bases). Germline-derived CDR1 and CDR2 are SQVTM and ANQGSEA. Trimming cost V 5 bases and J 1 base, with 23 bases left between them. The CDR3 is made up of 17 amino acids. The CDR3 nucleotides read TGCAGCGTTTTAGGGGGTTCGCTAAGACGTTCGAACACTGAAGCTTTCTTT. Translation: CSVLGGSLRRSNTEAFF.

The table lists this clonotype with many counts. The chain links TRBV30 to TRBJ2-7, with 9 bases identical to TRBD2. V lost 0 bases, J lost 5 bases, and 8 bases stayed unmatched. The CDR3 spans 15 residues. Germline V gives CDR1 GTSNPN, CDR2 SVGIG (reference sequence). CDR3 sequence (DNA): TGTGCCTGGAGTGTAAAACTAGCGGGTCCCCACGAGCAGTACTTC. Its translation: CAWSVKLAGPHEQYF.

The rearrangement uses TRBV10-3 and TRBJ1-3; TRBD1 matches 10 bases. Trimming cost V 10 bases and J 0 bases; bases outside gene matches: 6. CDR1 and CDR2 from the germline V gene are ENHRY and SYGVKD. The CDR3 length is 15 residues. The DNA of the CDR3 is TGTGCCAGCATCCGGGACAGGGGCTCTGGAAACACCATATATTTT. Translating it yields CASIRDRGSGNTIYF.

This clonotype has ten or more counts. This sequence joins TRBV12-5 and TRBJ2-7, with 11 bases fitting TRBD2. The CDR3 loop spans 19 amino acids. Per germline, CDR1 LGHNT and CDR2 FRNRAP. V shed 1 base, J shed 2 bases, and the junction held 13 bases outside the gene matches. In DNA form, the CDR3 reads TGTGCTAGTGGTTTGGACGGGACTAGCGGAATGTTTGGGGCCTACGAGCAGTACTTC. Protein: CASGLDGTSGMFGAYEQYF.

This clonotype was observed once. The chain carries TRBV7-9 and TRBJ2-2; unclear D gene. Trimming stripped 7 bases from V and 6 bases from J, with 9 bases between. CDR3 length: 12 residues. CDR1 and CDR2 (germline): SEHNR, FQNEAQ (reference sequence). As DNA, the CDR3 is TGTGCCAGCACTTCTGGGGCCGGGGAGCTGTTTTTT. This encodes CASTSGAGELFF.

V usage is TRBV7-8 and J usage is TRBJ2-7, with TRBD2 matching 7 bases. V shed 6 bases and J 0 bases; nucleotides not matched to a gene: 8. Germline V gene data show CDR1 as SGHVS and CDR2 as FQNEAQ. The CDR3 is 15 amino acids. This chain's CDR3 is CASRIGGSSSYEQYF. In DNA form, the CDR3 reads TGTGCCAGCAGAATAGGCGGGAGCTCCTCCTACGAGCAGTACTTC.

The chain uses TRBV6-5 and TRBJ1-5, with a weak D call TRBD1 (6 bases). V lost 6 bases to trimming and J lost 0 bases, with 12 bases between them. This CDR3 spans 15 amino acids. Germline V gene sequence: CDR1 MNHEY, CDR2 SVGAGI. In nucleotides, the CDR3 is TGTGCCAGCAGGCAGGGGATTAATAGCAATCAGCCCCAGCATTTT. The encoded protein is CASRQGINSNQPQHF.

This clonotype was observed a few times. This chain joins TRBV4-1 and TRBJ2-3; perhaps TRBD2 as D (6 bases). From germline, CDR1 is MGHRA and CDR2 YSYEKL. V was cut by 0 bases and J by 3 bases, with 7 bases left in between. The CDR3 is 14 amino acids. CDR3 nucleotides: TGCGCCAGCAGCCAAGAAAGCGGGACAGATACGCAGTATTTT. It codes for CASSQESGTDTQYF.

This clonotype has a count of ten or more. V and J are TRBV11-1 and TRBJ2-2; 13 bases map to TRBD2. With 5 bases clipped from V and 4 bases from J, the junction kept 13 bases outside the gene matches. The CDR3 totals 19 residues. Germline V lookup: CDR1 SGHAT, CDR2 FQDESV (reference sequence). The chain's CDR3 is CASSLGLAGASGGTGELFF. The CDR3 DNA reads as TGTGCCAGCAGCCTCGGACTAGCGGGAGCCTCAGGGGGCACCGGGGAGCTGTTTTTT.

In its sample, this clonotype was seen many times. V and J are TRBV28 and TRBJ1-2; D unclear. CDR1 and CDR2 from the germline V gene are MDHEN and SYDVKM. The CDR3 loop spans 15 amino acids. Trimming removed 2 bases at V and 8 bases at J, with 18 bases between. CDR3 sequence: CASSLNDRLTSGYTF. As DNA, the CDR3 is TGTGCCAGCAGTTTAAATGACCGGCTAACTAGCGGCTACACCTTC.